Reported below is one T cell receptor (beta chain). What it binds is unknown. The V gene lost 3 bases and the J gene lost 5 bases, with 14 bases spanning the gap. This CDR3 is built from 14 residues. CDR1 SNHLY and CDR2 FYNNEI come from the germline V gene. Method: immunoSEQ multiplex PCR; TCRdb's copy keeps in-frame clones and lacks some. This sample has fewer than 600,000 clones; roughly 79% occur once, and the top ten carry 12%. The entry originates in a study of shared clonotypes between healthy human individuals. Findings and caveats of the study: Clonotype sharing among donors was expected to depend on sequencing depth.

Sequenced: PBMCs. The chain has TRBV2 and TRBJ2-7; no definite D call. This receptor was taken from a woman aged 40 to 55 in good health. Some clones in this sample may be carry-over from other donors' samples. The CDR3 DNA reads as TGTGCCAGCAGTGAGTTAACCCCAGCCAACGAGCAGTACTTC. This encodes CASSELTPANEQYF.